This TCR beta chain appears in the sequencing data of a study of blood T cell repertoires in COVID-19. Study-wide context: Sample material is recorded as cDNA or gDNA derived from T cells, B-cell-depleted T cells, or PBMCs.

Profiled with immunoSEQ multiplex PCR; TCRdb holds only in-frame clones, not every one. The data contain approximately 290,000 clones, 80% to 90% of them singletons. Living in roughly 23 US areas, the participants were between roughly 18 and 90 years of age. Which cohort a participant joined came from the clinical history participants gave. Cohort 3 recovery required two negative PCRs, clearance, or symptom resolution. CDR3 length equals 11 residues. The V end lost 4 bases, the J end lost 6 bases, and 8 bases lay between the germline ends. From germline, CDR1 is SGHKS and CDR2 YYEKEE (reference sequence).

The J gene is TRBJ2-7, the V gene TRBV5-5; a weak D match, TRBD1 (6 bases). The sequenced material came from PBMCs or T cells enriched from blood (not recorded which). The clonotype originates from a woman in her twenties or thirties who had recovered from COVID-19. DNA of the CDR3: TGTGCCAGCAGCCCGGACAGCGAGCAGTACTTC. It yields the protein CASSPDSEQYF. Filled out from reference TRBV5-5 and TRBJ2-7, the complete variable domain reads DAGVTQSPTHLIKTRGQQVTLRCSPISGHKSVSWYQQVLGQGPQFIFQYYEKEERGRGNFPDRFSARQFPNYSSELNVNALLLGDSALYLCASSPDSEQYFGPGTRLTVT.